This TCR beta chain was obtained from a study of T cells after yellow fever vaccination. This clonotype appeared a few times. Its cognate antigen is unknown. MiXCR was run by TCRdb on the 5' RACE reads, yielding one entry per CDR3 protein. This table holds around 320,000 distinct CDR3 sequences, about 10% found once. Germline-derived CDR1 and CDR2 are MNHNS and SASEGT. V trimming: 5 bases; J trimming: 4 bases; junction bases outside the gene matches: 11. The CDR3 totals 17 residues. Study conclusions and caveats: Compared with primary, the secondary response was weaker and peaked at day 5, not 15.

The rearrangement links TRBV6-1 to TRBJ2-1; the match to TRBD1 covers 10 bases. Sequenced material: CD4+ T cells sorted from PBMCs, taken 5 days after the yellow fever booster vaccination. The receptor was derived from a man in his late teens or twenties who received the YFV17D yellow fever vaccine. DNA of the CDR3: TGTGCCAGCAGTTTGTACACCGGGACAGGGGCATACAATGAGCAGTTCTTC. Residues: CASSLYTGTGAYNEQFF.